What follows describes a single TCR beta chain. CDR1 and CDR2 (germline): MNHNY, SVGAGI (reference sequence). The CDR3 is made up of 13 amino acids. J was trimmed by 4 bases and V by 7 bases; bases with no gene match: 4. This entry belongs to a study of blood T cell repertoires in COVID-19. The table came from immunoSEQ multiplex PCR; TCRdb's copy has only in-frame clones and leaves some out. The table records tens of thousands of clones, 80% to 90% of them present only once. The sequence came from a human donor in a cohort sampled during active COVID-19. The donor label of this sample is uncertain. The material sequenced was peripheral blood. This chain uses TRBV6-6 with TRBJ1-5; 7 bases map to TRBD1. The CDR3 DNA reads TGTGCCAGCACTGGACAGGCTAATCAGCCCCAGCATTTT. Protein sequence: CASTGQANQPQHF.